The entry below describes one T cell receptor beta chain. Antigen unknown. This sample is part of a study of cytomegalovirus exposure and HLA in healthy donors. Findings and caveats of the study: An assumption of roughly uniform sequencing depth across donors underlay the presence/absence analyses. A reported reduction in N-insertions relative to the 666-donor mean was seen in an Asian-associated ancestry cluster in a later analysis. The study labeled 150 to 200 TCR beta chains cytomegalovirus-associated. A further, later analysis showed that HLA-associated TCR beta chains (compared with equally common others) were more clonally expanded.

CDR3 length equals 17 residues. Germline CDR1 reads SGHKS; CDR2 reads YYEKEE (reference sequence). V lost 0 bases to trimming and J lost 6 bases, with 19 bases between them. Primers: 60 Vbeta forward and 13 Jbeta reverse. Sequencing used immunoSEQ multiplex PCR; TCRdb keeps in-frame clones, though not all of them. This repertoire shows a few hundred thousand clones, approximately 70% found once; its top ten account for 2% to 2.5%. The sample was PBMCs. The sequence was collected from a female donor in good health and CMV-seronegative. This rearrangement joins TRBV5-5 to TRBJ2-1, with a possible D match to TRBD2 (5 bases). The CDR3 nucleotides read TGTGCCAGCAGCTTGGGGCCCCGAGGGTCGACGGGCAATGAGCAGTTCTTC. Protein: CASSLGPRGSTGNEQFF.